This T cell receptor beta chain came from a study of blood T cell repertoires in COVID-19. Study details: The origin of the acute and convalescent COVID-19 samples was the United States, Italy and Spain. The analysed material was cDNA or gDNA that came from T cells, B-cell-depleted T cells, or PBMCs.

The CDR3 totals 16 residues. V was clipped by 3 bases and J by 8 bases; unmatched bases: 14. CDR1 is SGHRS, CDR2 YFSETQ, per germline. In the study's own analysis: Reference gene primer amplification gave nucleated cell count estimates. Clones were read by immunoSEQ multiplex PCR, and TCRdb kept only the in-frame ones, dropping some. The DNA was the basis for D and trimming; V, J and clone size are from that table. The sample holds about 110,000 clones, about 90% seen once. The material sequenced was peripheral blood. The chain recombines TRBV5-1 with TRBJ2-1; the match to TRBD2 covers 7 bases. The TCR sequence derives from a human donor in a cohort sampled during active COVID-19. In DNA form, the CDR3 reads TGCGCCAGCAGCTCCTTGGGGAGGGCTATTCGGGATGAGCAGTTCTTC. Amino acid sequence: CASSSLGRAIRDEQFF.